These T cell receptor beta chains were read from a single sample in a study of shared clonotypes between healthy human individuals. Produced via immunoSEQ multiplex PCR; TCRdb's table is partial and in-frame only. The sample shows some 660,000 clones, more than 70% of them seen only once. The sample taken for sequencing was memory CD4+ T cells sorted from blood. The receptor source for this set is a woman aged 30 to 39 in good health. Each CDR3 is given with its conserved first and last residue. The D gene is left open where the match is weak. Only part of the rows carry a size: once, few, many, or a class if the clone is expanded.

j_call v_call d_call clone_size cdr3_nt cdr3_aa
TRBJ2-5 TRBV4-1 . few TGCGCCAGCAGCCAAGATTCACAAACACAAGAGACCCAGTACTTC CASSQDSQTQETQYF
TRBJ1-1 TRBV7-9 . . TGTGCCAGCAGCTCCGTAGGGGGACACATGAACACTGAAGCTTTCTTT CASSSVGGHMNTEAFF
TRBJ2-5 TRBV15 . . TGTGCCACCAGCAGAGATTATGGGCAGGAAGAGACCCAGTACTTC CATSRDYGQEETQYF
TRBJ2-1 TRBV7-9 TRBD2 . TGTGCCAGCAGCTTGCATCAGACTAGCGGGGAGCAGTTCTTC CASSLHQTSGEQFF
TRBJ2-7 TRBV10-1 . . TGCGCCAGCAGTGAGACTTCGGGACTCTCCTACGAGCAGTACTTC CASSETSGLSYEQYF
TRBJ2-1 TRBV18 . . TGTGCCAGCTCACTCTCCGGGATTGAGGTCCTTGCTGAGCAGTTCTTC CASSLSGIEVLAEQFF
TRBJ1-1 TRBV30 . . TGTGCCTGGTGTAAAACTTTGAACACTGAAGCTTTCTTT CAWCKTLNTEAFF
TRBJ2-3 TRBV11-1 . . TGTGCCAGCAGCTTACGAAGTGCAGATACGCAGTATTTT CASSLRSADTQYF
TRBJ2-1 TRBV4-1 TRBD2 . TGCGCCAGCAGCCAAGATAGGAGGACTAGCGATGAGCAGTTCTTC CASSQDRRTSDEQFF
TRBJ2-7 TRBV9 . . TGTGCCAGCAGCGTAGCGTGGGAGTCCATCTACGAGCAGTACTTC CASSVAWESIYEQYF
TRBJ1-2 TRBV30 . . TGTGCCTGGAGTCTGGGCTATGGCTACACCTTC CAWSLGYGYTF
TRBJ1-1 TRBV2 . few TGTGCCAGTCTGGGGGAAATGAACACTGAAGCTTTCTTT CASLGEMNTEAFF
TRBJ2-2 TRBV7-8 . . TGTGCCAGCCCTGCGAGGCGGGCCCAGAACACCGGGGAGCTGTTTTTT CASPARRAQNTGELFF
TRBJ2-1 TRBV2 TRBD2 once TGTGCCAGCAGTGAACTCAGCGGGAGCACCTACAATGAGCAGTTCTTC CASSELSGSTYNEQFF
TRBJ2-7 TRBV30 TRBD1 . TGTGCCTGGGTAAGGGGGACAGGGGGACACGAGCAGTACTTC CAWVRGTGGHEQYF
TRBJ2-1 TRBV6-4 . . TGTGCCAGCAGTGTTGAGGTGGGATCGGTATATGAGCAGTTCTTC CASSVEVGSVYEQFF
TRBJ2-7 TRBV13 TRBD2 . TGTGCCAGCAGCTTTTTAGGAGGAGGGACTAGAGAAAACGAGCAGTACTTC CASSFLGGGTRENEQYF
TRBJ1-1 TRBV30 TRBD1 once TGTGCCTGGTCGGGGGACAGTCCGACTGAAGCTTTCTTT CAWSGDSPTEAFF
TRBJ2-2 TRBV6-1 . many TGTGCCCTACGGGGTGGATGGGGGGTTGTCGGGGAGCTGTTTTTT CALRGGWGVVGELFF
TRBJ2-2 TRBV7-7 TRBD2 . TGTGCCAGCAGCTTAGCGCCAGCGGGGTTTGTCGGGGAGCTGTTTTTT CASSLAPAGFVGELFF
TRBJ2-7 TRBV27 TRBD1 few TGTGCCAGCAGTTTATCCAGGGGGCTACTCGAGCAGTACTTC CASSLSRGLLEQYF
TRBJ1-2 TRBV15 . many TGTGCCACCAGCAGACCACAACTTTTTGGCTACACCTTC CATSRPQLFGYTF
TRBJ2-2 TRBV25-1 . few TGTGCCAGCAGTGCTTCCGGGTCCACCGGGGAGCTGTTTTTT CASSASGSTGELFF
TRBJ2-7 TRBV11-2 TRBD2 . TGTGCCAGCAGCTCGCTAGCGGGAGAGATGTACGAGCAGTACTTC CASSSLAGEMYEQYF
TRBJ2-1 TRBV2 TRBD1 few TGTGCCAGCAGTGAAGCGCTTGGGACAGGGGCCTACAATGAGCAGTTCTTC CASSEALGTGAYNEQFF
TRBJ2-3 TRBV29-1 TRBD2 . TGCAGCGTCAAACCCCGGGAGGGCGTAGGAACAGATACGCAGTATTTT CSVKPREGVGTDTQYF
TRBJ2-7 TRBV10-3 . . TGTGCCATCAGTGACAGGGGAGCTTACGAGCAGTACTTC CAISDRGAYEQYF
TRBJ2-1 TRBV11-1 . few TGTGCCAGCAGCTCCGGACTCTACAATGAGCAGTTCTTC CASSSGLYNEQFF
TRBJ2-5 TRBV7-8 . once TGTGCCAGCAGCTTAGGGCAGCTCACCCAAGAGACCCAGTACTTC CASSLGQLTQETQYF
TRBJ2-1 TRBV9 . . TGTGCCAGCAATAGGCGTACGTCAGTGGATGAGCAGTTCTTC CASNRRTSVDEQFF
TRBJ1-1 TRBV7-9 . . TGTGCCAGCAGCTACACAGTCACTGAAGCTTTCTTT CASSYTVTEAFF
TRBJ2-3 TRBV5-4 TRBD1 . TGTGCCAGCAGTCGGGACAGGGGGGCAGATACGCAGTATTTT CASSRDRGADTQYF
TRBJ1-1 TRBV12-5 TRBD1 . TGTGCTAGTGCCGAACAGGGGGCGGACACTGAAGCTTTCTTT CASAEQGADTEAFF
TRBJ1-1 TRBV28 . once TGTGCCAGCAGCATAGACGTGAACACTGAAGCTTTCTTT CASSIDVNTEAFF
TRBJ1-1 TRBV19 TRBD1 . TGTTCCTTCGGCCCGACAGGGCTTGAAGCTTTCTTT CSFGPTGLEAFF
TRBJ2-7 TRBV25-1 . many TGTGCCAGCAGTGCTACCGGGACAACCTACGAGCAGTACTTC CASSATGTTYEQYF
TRBJ2-3 TRBV19 TRBD2 few TGTGCCAGTAGTCCCCGGATAGCGGGAGAGGCAGATACGCAGTATTTT CASSPRIAGEADTQYF
TRBJ1-2 TRBV6-5 . once TGTGCCAGCAGCGAAACAGGGAACTATGGCTACACCTTC CASSETGNYGYTF
TRBJ1-1 TRBV6-6 . . TGTGCCAGCAGTCTGAGGGGGGACACTGAAGCTTTCTTT CASSLRGDTEAFF
TRBJ2-1 TRBV29-1 TRBD1 . TGCAGCGCAATTCCGGGACAGATGAATGAGCAGTTCTTC CSAIPGQMNEQFF
TRBJ2-3 TRBV28 TRBD1 once TGTGCCAGCAGTCTAAACCCCGGGACAGGGATGGATACGCAGTATTTT CASSLNPGTGMDTQYF
TRBJ2-7 TRBV7-2 . . TGTGCCAGCAGCCGGACGCGCTCCTACGAGCAGTACTTC CASSRTRSYEQYF
TRBJ2-7 TRBV28 TRBD2 once TGTGCCAGCAGTTACCCCAATGTGGCGGGAGCTTACGAGCAGTACTTC CASSYPNVAGAYEQYF
TRBJ1-2 TRBV6-4 . . TGTGCCAGCAGTGTTCTAGCTGGGGATGGTGGCTACACCTTC CASSVLAGDGGYTF
TRBJ1-1 TRBV2 TRBD1 . TGTGCCAGCAGTCGGACAGGGACGAACACTGAAGCTTTCTTT CASSRTGTNTEAFF
TRBJ2-7 TRBV11-2 . . TGTGCCAGCAGCCTGGTCGGTTCCTACGAGCAGTACTTC CASSLVGSYEQYF
TRBJ1-4 TRBV5-5 . . TGTGCCAGCAGCCTCTGGACAGATATTAATGAAAAACTGTTTTTT CASSLWTDINEKLFF
TRBJ1-1 TRBV10-1 . . TGCGCCAGCAGTGAATCGGGCAGGCCTGAAGCTTTCTTT CASSESGRPEAFF
TRBJ2-2 TRBV5-1 . . TGCGCCAGCAGACAAGGGGCGGACACCAACACCGGGGAGCTGTTTTTT CASRQGADTNTGELFF
TRBJ1-5 TRBV28 TRBD1 . TGTGCCAGCAGTTTAGGATGGAGGGGGCGCATCAATCAGCCCCAGCATTTT CASSLGWRGRINQPQHF
TRBJ1-1 TRBV5-1 . few TGCGCCAGCAGCCCGTGGACGGGAATGAACACTGAAGCTTTCTTT CASSPWTGMNTEAFF
TRBJ1-5 TRBV28 TRBD1 . TGTGCCAGCAGGATAGGGGGGACAGTCAATCAGCCCCAGCATTTT CASRIGGTVNQPQHF